The source of this T cell receptor (beta chain) is a study of cytomegalovirus exposure and HLA in healthy donors (dated by TCRdb to 2015 to 2018). Describing the broader study: In an earlier analysis of some 610 of the donors, about 260 Gb of sequence data and approximately 120 million unique TCR beta sequences from approximately 180 million T cells were reported. In the later analysis, no new phenotypic data were used to find candidate immune exposures; instead, reliance was placed on TCR beta sequences and their occurrence across donors. A few DR-DQ haplotypes were treated as single units for association and clustering because of strong linkage in the cohort. Among the roughly 400 genotyped donors, approximately 82% belonged to the genetic ancestry cluster associated with self-reported Caucasian donors. High-throughput TCR immunosequencing, statistical association of individual TCRs with disease status, and machine learning were combined to predict cytomegalovirus infection status. The T cell repertoires of 670 or so subjects were profiled by immunosequencing and related to cytomegalovirus serostatus. Every discovery cohort repertoire had been produced on one sequencing platform. The aim of the study was to test whether cataloging public T cell receptors could identify signatures of past pathogen exposure. In a later genetic analysis, genome-wide SNP genotypes for about 55% of the 666 donors were used, and that subset was treated as a discovery cohort. To study patterns of TCR occurrence, a later analysis re-analyzed previously published TCR beta repertoires from several hundred donors and added high-resolution HLA genotyping. Roughly 300 gigabases of sequencing data and 80 million or so unique TCR sequences were included in an early release covering roughly 700 HLA-typed donors. On average, about 240,000 unique TCR beta nucleotide sequences were sequenced per donor among 398 genotyped donors of the cohort, with 15% to 20% of those sequences being non-productive. An earlier analysis of around 640 of the donors used high-throughput TCR beta sequencing to judge whether each TCR beta V gene segment behaved as functional or pseudogenic. A separate validation cohort of more than 100 different subjects was used in addition to the roughly 670-subject first cohort. Typing coverage varied by locus: roughly 629-630 donors for A, B, C, DRB1 and DQB1; more than 500 for DQA1; more than 600 for DPA1; roughly 470 for DPB1. Donor age, sex, ethnicity and CMV serostatus were collected together with the repertoire data. HLA typing included class I and class II loci at four-digit resolution. What the authors observed across the whole study: In a later analysis, 16,951 TCR beta sequences were associated with specific HLA alleles at a false discovery rate of 0.05. In a later analysis, TCR association rates were found to vary across HLA loci, with the most associated TCRs seen for DRB1 alleles and the fewest for HLA-C alleles. Because HLA typing was missing for some donors at each locus, association tests included only the typed subset. The study gave a list of about 160 TCR beta chains associated with cytomegalovirus. Compared with the approximately 670-donor mean, donors in an Asian-associated ancestry cluster had fewer N-insertions in productive TCRs, according to a later genetic analysis. The 87-base-pair reads could not distinguish some IMGT-functional V segments, including TRBV6-2 and TRBV6-3, so those segments were excluded. In an earlier analysis of some 640 of the donors, most TCR beta V segments were observed in productive rearrangements about 90% or about 30% of the time, broadly matching IMGT annotations. A later analysis found that most CMV-associated TCR beta chains appeared HLA-restricted, with HLA associations seemingly driven largely by CMV exposure. Roughly 15 rarely observed V segments, including chromosome 9 orphons, were excluded from the earlier analysis of 550 to 700 of the donors because counts were too low. In vitro tests confirmed that a few of the cytomegalovirus-associated TCR beta chains recognize cytomegalovirus antigens. Cytomegalovirus status was reported to be diagnosed by the classifier with high specificity and sensitivity in both the original and validation cohorts. Across donors, most TCR sequences were observed very rarely, whereas some public TCRs were present in many individuals. According to the authors, the approach could potentially be generalized to other disease states and immunological phenotypes. A cluster of highly shared sequence variants was judged likely to represent a technical artifact of the sequencing pipeline. The cohort was sequenced for TCR beta chains only, and without alpha or paired-chain data the features that could be detected were limited. Presence/absence analyses assumed roughly uniform sequencing depth across donors, an assumption that may not hold. A further reported finding was that TCR beta sequences accurately predicted the HLA-A and HLA-B alleles for most subjects in the first cohort. An association between a missense DCLRE1C variant and V-gene and J-gene trimming of TCR beta chains was found in a later genetic analysis and replicated in an independent cohort. Correlated functional status among segregating V segments might reflect linkage disequilibrium, but an unknown experimental factor could not be ruled out. In a later analysis, HLA-associated TCR beta chains were found to be more clonally expanded and to have lower generation probabilities than equally common non-associated chains. A later analysis reported that several top co-occurrence clusters appeared linked to parvovirus B19, influenza, CMV and Epstein-Barr virus. CMV serostatus was the only immune exposure information available for the cohort. When HLA alleles, especially DR and DQ, strongly co-occurred, attributing TCR associations to individual alleles was difficult.

Reading the germline V gene gives CDR1 SGDLS and CDR2 YYNGEE. Trimming removed 4 bases from V and 9 bases from J; the gene matches leave 8 bases unexplained. The CDR3 contains 14 residues, cysteine and phenylalanine counted. Only CDR3 DNA remains: 42 bases, in frame from the first base. About this clone itself: Its antigen target is currently unknown. No base qualities exist here, and no much larger clone lies one base off it.

Receptors were amplified or captured by the immunoSEQ multiplex PCR assay. A mixture of 60 forward primers for TCR Vbeta segments and 13 reverse primers for TCR Jbeta segments was used in the multiplex PCR. The CDR3 region of rearranged TCR beta genes was amplified from genomic DNA with a multiplex PCR assay. Amplified TCR beta libraries were sequenced as 87-base-pair reads on the Illumina HiSeq System. The paper's processing steps were these. A later analysis tallied roughly 78 million unique TCR beta chains across the 550 to 850 repertoires, and around 10 million of those chains were shared by two or more donors. A nearest-neighbor algorithm error-corrected the raw reads and collapsed the reads into unique sequences, merging closely related sequences to remove PCR and sequencing errors. To assign V, D and J gene segments, CDR3 sequences were aligned to IMGT reference sequences. For a sequence to be retained, a match of at least six nucleotides was required to both a V gene segment and a J gene segment. A rearrangement was called productive if the CDR3 had no stop codons and remained in frame with V and J, and every other rearrangement was called non-productive. CDR3 was defined by IMGT convention, running from the second conserved V-encoded cysteine to the conserved J-encoded phenylalanine. The earlier analysis of about 570 of the donors excluded any sequence lacking an unambiguous match to a single V gene segment. An earlier analysis of fewer than 650 of the donors classified V segments as functional when productive rearrangements were above 56.7% and as segregating when the standard deviation between donors was above 5%. A statistical classification framework was built for diagnosing cytomegalovirus status from the catalog of TCR beta chain sequences. In a later analysis, TCR nucleotide sequences were compared against IMGT/GENE-DB human TR gene sequences so that V and J genes could be assigned. Using the TCRdist pipeline, a later analysis assigned CDR3 sequences along with most-parsimonious VDJ recombination scenarios. A later analysis defined each TCR beta chain by its CDR3 amino acid sequence plus V-gene family, and excluded reads lacking a unique V-gene family. As a way to deal with suspected cross-contamination and a sequencing artifact, a later analysis dropped approximately 590 nucleotide sequences that were highly shared and had low generation probability. A later analysis calculated a clonal expansion index for each public chain from normalized within-repertoire ranks of inferred template counts. Generation probabilities in a later analysis came from a VDJ recombination model fitted to out-of-frame rearrangements, and those results were checked against IGoR. Hypergeometric tests were used in a later analysis to score TCR-TCR, TCR-HLA and TCR-CMV co-occurrence, with a repertoire-size bias correction applied to the TCR pairs. False discovery rates were estimated in a later analysis by permuting HLA or CMV assignments 20 times. A later analysis grouped co-occurring TCRs with DBSCAN, adding TCRdist sequence similarity when clustering within HLA-allele-positive subsets. Repertoires with fewer than 30,000 or more than 120,000 public chains were left out of co-occurrence clustering, as were about five repertoires with anomalous nucleotide sharing. Sourced from immuneACCESS, this table was stored by TCRdb with only in-frame sequences that have V and J called. A share of the clones is absent; for the studies checked, an unresolved V gene accounts for under half, and the remainder has no known explanation. D and trimming were read from the DNA, whereas the V and J calls and clone size are those reported in that table. The sample table contains around 58,000 clones; only one count was recorded for under 80% of them. Approximately 4.7% of the sample is taken by the ten largest.

The cohort was made up of several hundred healthy bone marrow donors. At the time of sampling, every cohort member was nominally healthy, though immune exposures that went unrecorded were likely present. The donor was CMV seropositive and belonged to the group of more than 250 seropositive cohort members. Every donor gave a peripheral blood sample, and the peripheral blood mononuclear cells from that sample were used for TCR beta sequencing. Genomic DNA was extracted from the blood cell samples with the Qiagen DNeasy Blood Extraction Kit. The V and J genes are TRBV9 and TRBJ2-4; TRBD1 aligns with 9 central bases. Sequencing was done on a sample of PBMCs. The clonotype originates from a male donor in good health and CMV-seropositive. Read as DNA, the sequence is TGTGCCAGCAGCCCGACAGGGGGATACGGCATTCAGTACTTC. Its amino acids are CASSPTGGYGIQYF.